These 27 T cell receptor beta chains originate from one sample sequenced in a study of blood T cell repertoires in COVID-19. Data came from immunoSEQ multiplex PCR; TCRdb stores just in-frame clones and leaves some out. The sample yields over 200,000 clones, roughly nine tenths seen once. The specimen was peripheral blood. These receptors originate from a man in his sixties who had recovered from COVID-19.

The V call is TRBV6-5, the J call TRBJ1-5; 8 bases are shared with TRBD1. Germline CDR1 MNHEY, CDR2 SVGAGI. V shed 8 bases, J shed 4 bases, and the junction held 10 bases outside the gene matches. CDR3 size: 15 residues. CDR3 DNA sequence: TGTGCCAGCTCTCCCTTCGGACAGGGAAATCAGCCCCAGCATTTT. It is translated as CASSPFGQGNQPQHF.

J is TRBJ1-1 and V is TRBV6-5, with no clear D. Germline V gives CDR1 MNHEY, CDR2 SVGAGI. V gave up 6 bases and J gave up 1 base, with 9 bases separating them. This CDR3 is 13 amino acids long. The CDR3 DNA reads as TGTGCCAGCAGCTTGAGACAGAACACTGAAGCTTTCTTT. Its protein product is CASSLRQNTEAFF.

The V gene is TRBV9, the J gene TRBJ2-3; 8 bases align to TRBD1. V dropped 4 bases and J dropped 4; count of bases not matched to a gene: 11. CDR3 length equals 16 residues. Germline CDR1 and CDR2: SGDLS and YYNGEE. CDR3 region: CASSTRDRGSSDTQYF. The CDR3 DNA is TGTGCCAGCAGCACACGAGACAGGGGATCTTCAGATACGCAGTATTTT. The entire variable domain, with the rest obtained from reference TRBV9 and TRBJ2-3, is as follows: DSGVTQTPKHLITATGQRVTLRCSPRSGDLSVYWYQQSLDQGLQFLIQYYNGEERAKGNILERFSAQQFPDLHSELNLSSLELGDSALYFCASSTRDRGSSDTQYFGPGTRLTVL.

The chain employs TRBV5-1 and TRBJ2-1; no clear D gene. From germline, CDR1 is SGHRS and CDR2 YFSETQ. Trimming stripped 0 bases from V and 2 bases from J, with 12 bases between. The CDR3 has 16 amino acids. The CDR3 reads CASSLGHSTTYNEQFF. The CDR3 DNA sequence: TGCGCCAGCAGCTTGGGGCACAGTACCACCTACAATGAGCAGTTCTTC.

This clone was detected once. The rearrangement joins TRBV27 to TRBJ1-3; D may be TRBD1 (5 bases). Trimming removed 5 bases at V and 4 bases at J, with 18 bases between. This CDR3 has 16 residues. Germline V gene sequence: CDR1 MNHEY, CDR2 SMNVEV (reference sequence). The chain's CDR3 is CASSPNTRVAGNTIYF. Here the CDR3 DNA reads TGTGCCAGCAGTCCGAACACCAGGGTTGCCGGAAACACCATATATTTT.

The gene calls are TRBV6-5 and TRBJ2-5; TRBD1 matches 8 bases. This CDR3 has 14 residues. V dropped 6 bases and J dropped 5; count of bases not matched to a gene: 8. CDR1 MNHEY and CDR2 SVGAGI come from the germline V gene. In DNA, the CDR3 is TGTGCCAGCAGGGACAGGGCGATTAGGGAGACCCAGTACTTC. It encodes CASRDRAIRETQYF.

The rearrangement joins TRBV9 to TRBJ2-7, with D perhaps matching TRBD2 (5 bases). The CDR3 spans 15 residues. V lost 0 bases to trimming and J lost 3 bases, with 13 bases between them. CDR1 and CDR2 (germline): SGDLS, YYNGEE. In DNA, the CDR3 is TGTGCCAGCAGCGTAGGAGGGAATGGCGGCTACGAGCAGTACTTC. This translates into CASSVGGNGGYEQYF.

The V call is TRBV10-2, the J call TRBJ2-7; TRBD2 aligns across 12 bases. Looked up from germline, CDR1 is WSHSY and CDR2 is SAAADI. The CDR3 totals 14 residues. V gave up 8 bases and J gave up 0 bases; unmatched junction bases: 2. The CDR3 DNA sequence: TGCGCCAGCCGACTAGCGGGGGACTCCTACGAGCAGTACTTC. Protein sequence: CASRLAGDSYEQYF.

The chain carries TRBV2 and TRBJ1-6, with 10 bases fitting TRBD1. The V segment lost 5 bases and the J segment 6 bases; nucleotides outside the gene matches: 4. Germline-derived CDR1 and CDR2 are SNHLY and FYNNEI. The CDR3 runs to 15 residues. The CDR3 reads CASSLGQGRNSPLHF. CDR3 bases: TGTGCCAGCAGTTTGGGACAGGGGCGTAATTCACCCCTCCACTTT.

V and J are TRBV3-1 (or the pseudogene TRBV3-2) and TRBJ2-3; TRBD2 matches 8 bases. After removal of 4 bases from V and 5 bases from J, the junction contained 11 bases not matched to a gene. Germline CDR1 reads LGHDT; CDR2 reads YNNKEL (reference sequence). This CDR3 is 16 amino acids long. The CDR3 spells CASSLSRGGQGDTQYF. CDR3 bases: TGTGCCAGCAGCCTCTCCCGCGGGGGGCAGGGAGATACGCAGTATTTT.

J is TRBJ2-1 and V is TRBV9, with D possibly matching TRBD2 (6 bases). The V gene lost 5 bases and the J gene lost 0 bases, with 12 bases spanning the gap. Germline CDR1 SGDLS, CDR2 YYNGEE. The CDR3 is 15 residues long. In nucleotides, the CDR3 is TGTGCCAGCAGGGCGGGGACCGACTCCTACAATGAGCAGTTCTTC. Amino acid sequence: CASRAGTDSYNEQFF.

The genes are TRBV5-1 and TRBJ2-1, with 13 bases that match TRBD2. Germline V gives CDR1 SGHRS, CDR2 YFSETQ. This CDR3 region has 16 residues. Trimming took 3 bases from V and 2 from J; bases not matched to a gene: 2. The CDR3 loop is CASSSGTSGAYNEQFF. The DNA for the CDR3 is TGCGCCAGCAGCTCTGGGACTAGCGGGGCCTACAATGAGCAGTTCTTC.

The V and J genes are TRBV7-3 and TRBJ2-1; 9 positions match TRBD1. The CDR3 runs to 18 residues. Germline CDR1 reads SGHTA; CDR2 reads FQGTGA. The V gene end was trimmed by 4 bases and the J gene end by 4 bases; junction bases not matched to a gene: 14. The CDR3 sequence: CASSSKGSGTGIYNEQFF. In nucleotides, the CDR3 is TGTGCCAGCAGCTCCAAGGGTTCCGGGACAGGGATTTACAATGAGCAGTTCTTC.

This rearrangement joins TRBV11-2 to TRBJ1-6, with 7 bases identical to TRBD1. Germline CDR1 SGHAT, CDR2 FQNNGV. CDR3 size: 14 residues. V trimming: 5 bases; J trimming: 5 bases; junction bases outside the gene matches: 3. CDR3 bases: TGTGCCAGCAGCCGAACAGGGGATAATTCACCCCTCCACTTT. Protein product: CASSRTGDNSPLHF. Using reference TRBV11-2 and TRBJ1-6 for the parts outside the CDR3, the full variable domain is EAGVAQSPRYKIIEKRQSVAFWCNPISGHATLYWYQQILGQGPKLLIQFQNNGVVDDSQLPKDRFSAERLKGVDSTLKIQPAKLEDSAVYLCASSRTGDNSPLHFGNGTRLTVT.

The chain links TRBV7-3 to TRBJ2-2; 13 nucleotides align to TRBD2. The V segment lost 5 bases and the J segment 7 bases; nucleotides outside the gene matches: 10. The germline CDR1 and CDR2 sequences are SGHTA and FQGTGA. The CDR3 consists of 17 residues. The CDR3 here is CASSPTRLAGGGGELFF. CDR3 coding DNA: TGTGCCAGCAGCCCAACCCGACTAGCGGGGGGAGGCGGGGAGCTGTTTTTT.

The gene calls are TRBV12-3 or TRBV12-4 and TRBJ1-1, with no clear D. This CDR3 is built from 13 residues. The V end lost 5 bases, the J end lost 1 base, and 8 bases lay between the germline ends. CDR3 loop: CASSPTENTEAFF. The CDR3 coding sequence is TGTGCCAGCAGTCCCACAGAGAACACTGAAGCTTTCTTT.

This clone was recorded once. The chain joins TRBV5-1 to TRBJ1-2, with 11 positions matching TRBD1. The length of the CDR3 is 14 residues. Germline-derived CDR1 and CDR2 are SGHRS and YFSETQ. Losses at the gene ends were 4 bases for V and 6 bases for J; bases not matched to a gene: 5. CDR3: CASSTGQGANGYTF. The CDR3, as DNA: TGCGCCAGCAGCACAGGACAGGGGGCAAATGGCTACACCTTC. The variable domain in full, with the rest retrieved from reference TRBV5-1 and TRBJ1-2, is KAGVTQTPRYLIKTRGQQVTLSCSPISGHRSVSWYQQTPGQGLQFLFEYFSETQRNKGNFPGRFSGRQFSNSRSEMNVSTLELGDSALYLCASSTGQGANGYTFGSGTRLTVV.

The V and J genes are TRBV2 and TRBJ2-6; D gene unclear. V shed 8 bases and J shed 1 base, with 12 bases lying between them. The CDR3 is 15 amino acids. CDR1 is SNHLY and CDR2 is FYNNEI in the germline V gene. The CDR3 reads CASSGQSSGANVLTF. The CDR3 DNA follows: TGTGCCAGCTCTGGCCAGTCTTCTGGGGCCAACGTCCTGACTTTC.

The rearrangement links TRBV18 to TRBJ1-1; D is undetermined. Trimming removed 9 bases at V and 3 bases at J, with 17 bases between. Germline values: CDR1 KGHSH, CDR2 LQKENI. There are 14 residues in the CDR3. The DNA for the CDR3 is TGTGCCAGTTACAAAGACAACGCGTACACTGAAGCTTTCTTT. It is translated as CASYKDNAYTEAFF.

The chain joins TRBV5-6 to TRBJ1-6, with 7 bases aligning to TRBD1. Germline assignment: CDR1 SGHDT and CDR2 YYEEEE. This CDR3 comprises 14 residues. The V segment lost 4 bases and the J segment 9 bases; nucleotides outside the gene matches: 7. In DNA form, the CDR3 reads TGTGCCAGCAGCCCCGGACAGGAATTTTCACCCCTCCACTTT. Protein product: CASSPGQEFSPLHF.

The CDR3 nucleotides are TGTGCCAGCAGCCAAGAAGGCGGGCCCAACTACGAGCAGTACTTC. It yields the protein CASSQEGGPNYEQYF. The chain combines TRBV14 with TRBJ2-7; a weak D match, TRBD2 (5 bases). V lost 0 bases to trimming and J lost 3 bases, with 12 bases between them. Per germline, CDR1 SGHDN and CDR2 FVKESK. There are 15 residues in the CDR3.

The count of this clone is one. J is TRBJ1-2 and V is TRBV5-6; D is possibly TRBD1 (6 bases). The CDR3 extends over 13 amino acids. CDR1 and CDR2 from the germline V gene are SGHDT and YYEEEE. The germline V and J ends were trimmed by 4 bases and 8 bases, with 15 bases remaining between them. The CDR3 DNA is TGTGCCAGCAGCCTACAGGGTTCGAGAGGCTACACCTTC. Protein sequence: CASSLQGSRGYTF. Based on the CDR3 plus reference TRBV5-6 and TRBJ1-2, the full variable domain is DAGVTQSPTHLIKTRGQQVTLRCSPKSGHDTVSWYQQALGQGPQFIFQYYEEEERQRGNFPDRFSGHQFPNYSSELNVNALLLGDSALYLCASSLQGSRGYTFGSGTRLTVV.

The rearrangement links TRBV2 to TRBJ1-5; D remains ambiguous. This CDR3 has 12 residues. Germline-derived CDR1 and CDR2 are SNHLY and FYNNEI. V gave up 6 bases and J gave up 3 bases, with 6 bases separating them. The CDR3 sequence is CASSQDNQPQHF. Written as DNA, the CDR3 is TGTGCCAGCAGCCAGGACAATCAGCCCCAGCATTTT.

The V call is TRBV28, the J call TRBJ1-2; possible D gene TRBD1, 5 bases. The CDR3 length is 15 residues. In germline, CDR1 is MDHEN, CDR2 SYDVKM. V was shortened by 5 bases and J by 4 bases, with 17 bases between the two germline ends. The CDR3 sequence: CASSPGGGYGYGYTF. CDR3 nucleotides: TGTGCCAGCAGTCCCGGGGGGGGTTATGGCTATGGCTACACCTTC.

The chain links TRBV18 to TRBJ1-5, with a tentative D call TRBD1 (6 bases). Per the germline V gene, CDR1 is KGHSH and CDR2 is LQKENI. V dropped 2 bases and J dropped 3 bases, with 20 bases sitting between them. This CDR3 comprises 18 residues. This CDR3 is CASSPRKRLGGPNQPQHF. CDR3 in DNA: TGTGCCAGCTCACCAAGAAAGAGGCTTGGGGGCCCCAATCAGCCCCAGCATTTT.

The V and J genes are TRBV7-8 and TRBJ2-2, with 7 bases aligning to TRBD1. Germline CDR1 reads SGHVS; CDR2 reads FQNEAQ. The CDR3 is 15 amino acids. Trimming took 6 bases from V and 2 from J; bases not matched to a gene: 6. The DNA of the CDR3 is TGTGCCAGCAGTGGCCGGGACAGCAACACCGGGGAGCTGTTTTTT. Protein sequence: CASSGRDSNTGELFF.

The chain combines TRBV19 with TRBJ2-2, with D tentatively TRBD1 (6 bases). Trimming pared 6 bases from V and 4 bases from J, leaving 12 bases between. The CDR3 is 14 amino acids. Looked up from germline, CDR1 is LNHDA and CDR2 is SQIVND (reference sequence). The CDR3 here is CASSRQGSTGELFF. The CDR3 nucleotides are TGTGCCAGTAGCCGTCAGGGGAGCACCGGGGAGCTGTTTTTT.